This T cell receptor beta chain appears in the sequencing data of a study of control samples from healthy donors and cancer patients. Sequencing was performed with immunoSEQ multiplex PCR; in TCRdb, only in-frame clones are kept and a portion is missing. The top ten clones hold less than 7% of a sample with 100,000 to 150,000 clones, around 90% of them seen once. Per the germline V gene, CDR1 is LGHNA and CDR2 is YNFKEQ. The J segment lost 2 bases and the V segment lost 3 bases, leaving 3 bases of the junction unmatched. The CDR3 length is 15 residues. This TCR was recovered from a man aged 18 to 35 in good health. The specimen was blood. The chain carries TRBV4-2 and TRBJ2-3; 9 bases match TRBD2. The CDR3 loop reads CASSHPSGVTDTQYF. The CDR3 nucleotides are TGTGCCAGCAGCCATCCTAGCGGGGTCACAGATACGCAGTATTTT.